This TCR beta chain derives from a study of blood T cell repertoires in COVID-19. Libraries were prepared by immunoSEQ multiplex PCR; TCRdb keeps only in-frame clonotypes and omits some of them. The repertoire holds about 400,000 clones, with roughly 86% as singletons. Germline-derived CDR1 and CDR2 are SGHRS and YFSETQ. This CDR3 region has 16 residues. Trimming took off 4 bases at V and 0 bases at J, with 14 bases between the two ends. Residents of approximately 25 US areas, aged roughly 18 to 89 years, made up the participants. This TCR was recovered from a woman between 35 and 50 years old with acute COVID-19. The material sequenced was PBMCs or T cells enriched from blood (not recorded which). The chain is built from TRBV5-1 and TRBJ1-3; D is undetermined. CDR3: CASSRSDGSSGNTIYF. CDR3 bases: TGCGCCAGCAGCCGAAGTGACGGGAGCTCTGGAAACACCATATATTTT.